Presented here are 6 T cell receptor beta chains from one specimen sequenced in a study of neurological immune-mediated disorders. TCRdb re-called the 5' RACE reads with MiXCR, one entry per CDR3 protein. The sample carries more than 50,000 distinct CDR3 sequences, around 4.2% recorded once. Sample: PBMCs. The receptors derive from a young man with multiple sclerosis.

This clonotype was seen repeatedly, ten times or more. The chain recombines TRBV5-6 with TRBJ2-2; maybe TRBD2 (5 bases). Germline lookup yields CDR1 SGHDT and CDR2 YYEEEE. CDR3 length equals 16 residues. Trimming removed 4 bases from V and 3 bases from J, with 16 bases in between. CDR3 DNA: TGTGCCAGCAGCCCTAGACTACCCGTGTACACCGGGGAGCTGTTTTTT. Encoded protein: CASSPRLPVYTGELFF.

There are many counts of this clonotype. This sequence joins TRBV7-9 and TRBJ2-7, with 8 bases that match TRBD1. This CDR3 region has 14 residues. The V and J ends lost 5 bases and 5 bases, in that order; junction bases with no gene match: 8. Per the germline V gene, CDR1 is SEHNR and CDR2 is FQNEAQ (reference sequence). The CDR3 region is CASSPRGRSDEQYF. The CDR3 nucleotides are TGTGCCAGCAGCCCCAGGGGGCGATCGGACGAGCAGTACTTC.

This clonotype was picked up many times. This chain links TRBV5-1 with TRBJ2-4; 8 bases agree with TRBD1. J lost 9 bases, V lost 4 bases, and 6 bases had no gene match. The CDR3 consists of 13 residues. Germline lookup yields CDR1 SGHRS and CDR2 YFSETQ. The CDR3 loop is CASSATGEVIQYF. The CDR3 nucleotides are TGCGCCAGCAGCGCGACAGGGGAGGTCATTCAGTACTTC.

This clonotype was counted ten times or more. This chain uses TRBV11-1 with TRBJ1-4; D is perhaps TRBD1 (5 bases). Germline CDR1 is SGHAT and CDR2 is FQDESV (reference sequence). Trimming took 3 bases from V and 3 from J, leaving 14 bases between them. CDR3 length: 16 residues. The CDR3 nucleotides read TGTGCCAGCAGCTTGTCTCGAGGAGGGGCTAATGAAAAACTGTTTTTT. Residues: CASSLSRGGANEKLFF. The full variable domain, in which reference TRBV11-1 and TRBJ1-4 provide the parts outside the CDR3, is EAEVAQSPRYKITEKSQAVAFWCDPISGHATLYWYRQILGQGPELLVQFQDESVVDDSQLPKDRFSAERLKGVDSTLKIQPAELGDSAMYLCASSLSRGGANEKLFFGSGTQLSVL.

This clonotype has a count of ten or more. V usage is TRBV20-1 and J usage is TRBJ2-2, with TRBD2 matching over 7 bases. This CDR3 has 14 residues. Trimming took 6 bases from V and 5 from J; bases not matched to a gene: 9. CDR1 is DFQATT, CDR2 SNEGSKA, per germline (reference sequence). As DNA, the CDR3 is TGCAGTGCCCTACTAGCGAGTGGGACCGGGGAGCTGTTTTTT. Translation: CSALLASGTGELFF.

This clonotype was picked up many times. The chain couples TRBV6-5 to TRBJ2-3, with D possibly TRBD1 on 6 matching bases. This CDR3 is built from 13 residues. Germline V CDR1 and CDR2: MNHEY, SVGAGI. The V and J ends lost 5 bases and 2 bases respectively, with 8 bases between them. CDR3 bases: TGTGCCAGCAGTACAGGGACCACAGATACGCAGTATTTT. As protein: CASSTGTTDTQYF.